This is a list of T cell receptor beta chains from one sample in a study of T cell responses to AZD1222 COVID-19 vaccine. Here immunoSEQ multiplex PCR was the method, and the copy in TCRdb shows in-frame clones only, minus some. The sample carries about 120,000 clones, around 91% recorded once. Sequencing was performed on peripheral blood, taken on day 0 of MenACWY control vaccination. The source of these receptors is an adult in good health. CDR3s leave out the opening cysteine and the closing phenylalanine or tryptophan. Fields, in order: V gene, J gene, CDR3 protein.

V gene: TRBV29-1
J gene: TRBJ1-1
CDR3 protein: SVEGQGSEAF

V gene: TRBV3-1/TRBV3-2
J gene: TRBJ2-7
CDR3 protein: ASSQGLVYEQY

V gene: TRBV7-9
J gene: TRBJ1-3
CDR3 protein: ASSSFGGATGNTIY

V gene: TRBV10-1
J gene: TRBJ2-5
CDR3 protein: ASSELGLEETQY

V gene: TRBV5-4
J gene: TRBJ1-5
CDR3 protein: ASSLGGRSNQPQH

V gene: TRBV6-5
J gene: TRBJ1-6
CDR3 protein: ASSYSFPGQASPLH

V gene: TRBV5-1
J gene: TRBJ2-2
CDR3 protein: ASNSWPSGAGELF

V gene: TRBV11-2
J gene: TRBJ1-4
CDR3 protein: ASSIRDRGSINEKLF

V gene: TRBV6-4
J gene: TRBJ2-3
CDR3 protein: ASSPTRGGTDTQY

V gene: TRBV5-1
J gene: TRBJ2-1
CDR3 protein: ASSLVVGLRSGTGNEQF

V gene: TRBV24-1
J gene: TRBJ2-3
CDR3 protein: ATSDPTSQGPDTQY

V gene: TRBV18
J gene: TRBJ1-3
CDR3 protein: ASSPGQVSGNTIY

V gene: TRBV7-2
J gene: TRBJ2-5
CDR3 protein: ASSKTQY

V gene: TRBV3-1/TRBV3-2
J gene: TRBJ2-1
CDR3 protein: ASSYRLAGGPDSSYNEQF

V gene: TRBV11-2
J gene: TRBJ1-6
CDR3 protein: ASSLTRGGNSPLH